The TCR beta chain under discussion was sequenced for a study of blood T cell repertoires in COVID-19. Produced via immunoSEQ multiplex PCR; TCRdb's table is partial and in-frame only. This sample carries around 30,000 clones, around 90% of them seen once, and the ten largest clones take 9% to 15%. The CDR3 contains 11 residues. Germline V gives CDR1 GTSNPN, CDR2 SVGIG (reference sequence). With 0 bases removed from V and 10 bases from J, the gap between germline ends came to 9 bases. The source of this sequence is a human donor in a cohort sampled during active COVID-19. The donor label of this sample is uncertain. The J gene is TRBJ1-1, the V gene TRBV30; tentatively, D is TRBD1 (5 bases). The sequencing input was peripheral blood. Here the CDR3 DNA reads TGTGCCTGGAGTGTAGGTAGGGGAGCTTTCTTT. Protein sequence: CAWSVGRGAFF. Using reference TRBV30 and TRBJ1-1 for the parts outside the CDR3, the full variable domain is SQTIHQWPATLVQPVGSPLSLECTVEGTSNPNLYWYRQAAGRGLQLLFYSVGIGQISSEVPQNLSASRPQDRQFILSSKKLLLSDSGFYLCAWSVGRGAFFGQGTRLTVV.